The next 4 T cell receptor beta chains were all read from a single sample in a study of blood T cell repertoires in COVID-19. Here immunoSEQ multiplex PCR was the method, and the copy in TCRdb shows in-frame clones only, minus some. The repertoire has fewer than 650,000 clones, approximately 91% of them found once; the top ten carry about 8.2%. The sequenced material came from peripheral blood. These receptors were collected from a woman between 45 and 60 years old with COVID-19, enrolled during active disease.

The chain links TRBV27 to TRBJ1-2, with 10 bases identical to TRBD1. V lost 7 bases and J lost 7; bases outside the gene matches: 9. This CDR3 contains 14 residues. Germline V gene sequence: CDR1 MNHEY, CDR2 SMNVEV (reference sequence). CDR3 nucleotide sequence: TGTGCCAGCATGACAGGGGGCAAACCGGGTGGCTACACCTTC. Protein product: CASMTGGKPGGYTF.

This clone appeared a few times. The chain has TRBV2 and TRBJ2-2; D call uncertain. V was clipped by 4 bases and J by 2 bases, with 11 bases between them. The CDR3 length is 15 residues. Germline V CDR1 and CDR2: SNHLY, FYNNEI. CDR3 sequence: CASSAVGLNTGELFF. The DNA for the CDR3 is TGTGCCAGCAGTGCGGTGGGCCTTAACACCGGGGAGCTGTTTTTT.

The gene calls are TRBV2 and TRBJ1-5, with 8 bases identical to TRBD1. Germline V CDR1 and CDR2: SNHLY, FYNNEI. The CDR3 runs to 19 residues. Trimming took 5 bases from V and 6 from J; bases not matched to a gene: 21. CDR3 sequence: CASSKPDLGAGGKVQPQHF. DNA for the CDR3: TGTGCCAGCAGTAAACCGGACCTTGGGGCAGGGGGCAAGGTTCAGCCCCAGCATTTT. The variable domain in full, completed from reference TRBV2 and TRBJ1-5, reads EPEVTQTPSHQVTQMGQEVILRCVPISNHLYFYWYRQILGQKVEFLVSFYNNEISEKSEIFDDQFSVERPDGSNFTLKIRSTKLEDSAMYFCASSKPDLGAGGKVQPQHFGDGTRLSIL.

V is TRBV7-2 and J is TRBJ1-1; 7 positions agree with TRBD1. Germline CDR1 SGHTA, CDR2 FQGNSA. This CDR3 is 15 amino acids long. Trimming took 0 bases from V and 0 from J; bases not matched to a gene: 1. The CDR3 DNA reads TGTGCCAGCAGCTTAGCCGGGACAGTGAACACTGAAGCTTTCTTT. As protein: CASSLAGTVNTEAFF.